This TCR beta chain was obtained from a study of blood T cell repertoires in COVID-19 (dated by TCRdb to the early 2020s). About the investigation overall: Samples from collaborators originated in the United States, Italy and Spain and spanned both the acute and convalescent phases of COVID-19. The prospective study material was composed of cDNA or gDNA derived from T cells, B-cell-depleted T cells, or PBMCs. Deeply sampled blood TCRbeta repertoires from subjects exposed to, actively infected with, or recovered from COVID-19 were included in the dataset. The repertoires were released in a freely available public database meant as a resource for research on the immune response to SARS-CoV-2. The samples were drawn from two sources: the first 160 participants of the ongoing ImmuneRACE study, and over 950 subjects contributed by 6 global collaborators. Nearly every sample came with metadata listing a de-identified subject ID, COVID-19 status, age in years and sex. Where HLA class I and class II types were available, the types were taken from metadata supplied by the sample provider, not from assay-based typing.

The immunoSEQ Assay, a bias-controlled multiplex PCR, was used to amplify TCRbeta CDR3 regions from genomic DNA. As for the authors' bioinformatics: The number of nucleated cells in each sample was estimated from the amplification of reference gene primers within the assay. To quantify the absolute abundance of each unique TCRbeta CDR3 rearrangement, sequence reads were collapsed and filtered. For each sample, productive Simpson clonality was calculated by taking the square root of Simpson's diversity index across productive rearrangements. The source is immuneACCESS, and TCRdb retained only in-frame sequences with V and J called. Part of the clones is not carried over; for the studies checked, unresolved V genes explain less than half of this, and the remainder is unexplained. Clonal size and the V and J genes are those of that table, whereas D and trimming came from the DNA. The sample table shows around 250,000 clones, and 84% are seen once. About 1.5% of the sample goes to the ten largest clones.

Samples from volunteer blood donors who had recovered from COVID-19 were contributed by a second Seattle source. Each collaborating institution followed its own protocols to collect whole blood in K2EDTA tubes. For TCRbeta analysis, collaborators shipped samples as frozen whole blood, isolated PBMCs, or DNA extracted from either of those sample types. Worth noting for this clone: Its antigen is unknown. Base qualities are missing; no much larger clone stands one base away.

According to the germline V gene, CDR1 reads MDHEN and CDR2 reads SYDVKM. Its CDR3 holds 13 amino acids, cysteine through phenylalanine. This entry keeps only the CDR3 DNA: 39 bases, framed from base 1. V drops 5 bases and J drops 8 bases, leaving 12 bases in between. Results and caveats for the whole study, not just this receptor: The quantity of clinical and demographic metadata differed by source and by participant and was supplied without curation.

Sequencing used peripheral blood. The origin of this receptor is a woman aged 40-49 years who had recovered from COVID-19. The chain was built from TRBV28 and TRBJ1-4, and TRBD1 may be the D gene, going by 6 matching bases. The CDR3 in this case is CASSGAGEEKLFF. The bases are TGTGCCAGCAGTGGGGCAGGGGAAGAAAAACTGTTTTTT.